This is a list of T cell receptor beta chains from one sample in a study of response to subunit inactivated influenza vaccine. TCRdb passed the RT-PCR reads through MiXCR, listing each CDR3 protein once. The table records roughly 460,000 distinct CDR3 sequences, about a tenth of them present only once. Source: PBMCs from blood, taken about 40 days after vaccination. These receptors were collected from a man in his forties or fifties who received an inactivated influenza vaccine. Both conserved end residues are part of each CDR3. D genes are given only for firm matches. Part of the rows lack a size; the others show once, few, many or a class for expanded clones.

.	.	15	TRBV7-2	TRBJ2-5	CASSYSGAAQETQYF	TGTGCCAGCAGCTACAGTGGGGCAGCTCAAGAGACCCAGTACTTC
.	few	15	TRBV12-3/TRBV12-4	TRBJ2-5	CASSLSFGSKETQYF	TGTGCCAGCAGTTTATCGTTTGGTTCGAAAGAGACCCAGTACTTC
.	many	13	TRBV12-3/TRBV12-4	TRBJ2-5	CASKGGNEETQYF	TGTGCCAGCAAGGGCGGGAACGAAGAGACCCAGTACTTC
.	few	13	TRBV28	TRBJ2-7	CASFSRSSYEQYF	TGTGCCAGCTTCAGCAGAAGCTCCTACGAGCAGTACTTC
TRBD2	few	17	TRBV12-3/TRBV12-4	TRBJ2-5	CASSSRLAGGPKETQYF	TGTGCCAGCAGTTCCCGACTAGCGGGGGGGCCGAAAGAGACCCAGTACTTC
.	many	15	TRBV7-2	TRBJ2-2	CASSLEYANTGELFF	TGTGCCAGCAGCTTGGAGTACGCGAACACCGGGGAGCTGTTTTTT
TRBD2	few	14	TRBV10-3	TRBJ2-2	CASSLAGNAGELFF	TGTGCCTCCTCTCTAGCGGGGAACGCCGGGGAGCTGTTTTTT
TRBD1	few	16	TRBV18	TRBJ2-3	CASSPPNNRGRDTQYF	TGTGCCAGCTCACCACCGAATAACAGGGGGAGAGATACGCAGTATTTT
.	few	12	TRBV7-9	TRBJ2-5	CASSLVFETQYF	TGTGCCAGCAGCTTAGTGTTTGAGACCCAGTACTTC
.	many	13	TRBV3-1	TRBJ2-3	CASSQAVTDTQYF	TGTGCCAGCAGCCAAGCGGTCACAGATACGCAGTATTTT
TRBD2	few	15	TRBV7-3	TRBJ2-1	CASSPMAGEGLEQFF	TGTGCCAGCAGCCCAATGGCGGGAGAGGGCCTTGAGCAGTTCTTC
.	many	13	TRBV5-1	TRBJ1-1	CASSLKRNTEAFF	TGCGCCAGCAGCTTGAAAAGGAACACTGAAGCTTTCTTT
TRBD1	.	13	TRBV20-1	TRBJ1-2	CSASEGAREGYTF	TGCAGTGCTAGTGAGGGGGCGCGGGAAGGCTACACCTTC
TRBD2	few	16	TRBV20-1	TRBJ2-3	CSAQTAERGSTDTQYF	TGCAGTGCTCAAACTGCCGAGCGGGGGAGCACAGATACGCAGTATTTT
TRBD1	few	17	TRBV2	TRBJ1-1	CASSSSGQGGRNTEAFF	TGTGCCAGCAGTTCCAGCGGACAGGGGGGGAGGAACACTGAAGCTTTCTTT
.	.	14	TRBV5-1	TRBJ2-3	CASSNGPSTDTQYF	TGCGCCAGCAGTAACGGACCGAGCACAGATACGCAGTATTTT
.	few	12	TRBV20-1	TRBJ2-3	CSADRDADTQYF	TGCAGTGCTGACCGGGACGCAGATACGCAGTATTTT
TRBD1	many	12	TRBV10-3	TRBJ2-7	CATTGARSEQYF	TGTGCCACAACAGGGGCTCGGAGCGAGCAGTACTTC
TRBD2	few	17	TRBV6-2/TRBV6-3	TRBJ2-2	CASSFSSGRARTGELFF	TGTGCCAGCAGTTTTTCTAGCGGGAGGGCCCGTACCGGGGAGCTGTTTTTT
.	.	15	TRBV5-5	TRBJ2-7	CASSALLGGRFEQYF	TGTGCCAGCAGCGCACTTCTTGGGGGGCGGTTCGAGCAGTACTTC
.	.	15	TRBV12-3/TRBV12-4	TRBJ1-2	CASSFRGLRGYGYTF	TGTGCCAGCAGTTTTAGGGGACTCAGGGGCTATGGCTACACCTTC
.	few	17	TRBV4-1	TRBJ2-3	CASSQVPGAVSTDTQYF	TGCGCCAGCAGCCAAGTACCAGGGGCAGTCAGCACAGATACGCAGTATTTT